This entry features one TCR beta chain sequence. V lost 6 bases and J lost 3; bases outside the gene matches: 10. The CDR3 has 15 amino acids. Germline CDR1 reads MDHEN; CDR2 reads SYDVKM. The protocol was immunoSEQ multiplex PCR, while the TCRdb copy is restricted to in-frame clones and leaves out a portion. The table has about 340,000 clones, roughly 93% seen once; the top ten hold 5% to 7%. Indicated time point: blood from clinic visit 5 months post-surgery; TSC patient then seizure free. The sequenced cases were selected for having the highest brain T cell transcript signatures. At least one anti-epileptic drug was given before surgery. This sample was taken from a study of brain T cells in children with intractable seizures.

This receptor was obtained from a boy in the first two years of life with tuberous sclerosis and intractable seizures. The gene calls are TRBV28 and TRBJ2-7, with 8 bases lining up with TRBD1. Here the sequenced sample was peripheral blood, taken roughly 5 months after surgery. CDR3 protein: CASSTQGTGLYEQYF. CDR3 DNA: TGTGCCAGCAGCACCCAAGGGACAGGCCTCTACGAGCAGTACTTC.